The sequence of this T cell receptor beta chain was determined in a study of T-cell memory formation after mild COVID-19. Only a few counts were recorded for this clonotype. Its specificity is unknown. Study conclusions and caveats: Pre-infection memory already had some responding clones, implying cross-reactive memory joined.

TCRdb reprocessed the 5' RACE reads via MiXCR and lists one record per CDR3 protein. The sample contains over 450,000 distinct CDR3 sequences, around 21% of which appear only once. Germline V gene sequence: CDR1 LGHDT, CDR2 YNNKEL (reference sequence). CDR3 length equals 16 residues. The V gene lost 1 base and the J gene lost 0 bases, with 11 bases spanning the gap. Sequencing was performed on PBMCs or a T cell subset sorted from them (not recorded which). The TCR sequence derives from an adult woman who had mild COVID-19 (a few samples of this study predate the infection). Cell type and time point are not known. The chain combines TRBV3-1 with TRBJ2-3; D may be TRBD2 (5 bases). The CDR3 is CASSQGPAGSTDTQYF. Here the CDR3 DNA reads TGTGCCAGCAGCCAAGGTCCGGCGGGTAGCACAGATACGCAGTATTTT.